This is a list of T cell receptor beta chains from one sample in a study of cytomegalovirus exposure and HLA in healthy donors. Assay: immunoSEQ multiplex PCR; the TCRdb copy retains only in-frame clones and omits some. The repertoire shows just over 80,000 clones; the top ten hold 1% to 1.4%. The sequenced sample was PBMCs. Receptors originate from a woman under 40 in good health and CMV-seronegative. Both conserved end residues are part of each CDR3. Each record gives: V gene, D gene, J gene, CDR3 DNA, CDR3 protein. D genes are given only for firm matches.

TRBV2,TRBD1,TRBJ1-5,TGTGCCAGCCAGCAGAACAGGGGGTCGAATGGGCAGCCCCAGCATTTT,CASQQNRGSNGQPQHF
TRBV6-6,NA,TRBJ2-5,TGTGCCAGCAGTTACCCTACAGGGCCCCAGTACTTC,CASSYPTGPQYF
TRBV7-9,TRBD1,TRBJ2-3,TGTGCCAGCAGCCGAGACAGGGGGACAGATACGCAGTATTTT,CASSRDRGTDTQYF
TRBV19,TRBD1,TRBJ1-2,TGTGCCAGTAGACAGGGGGAAGGCTACACCTTC,CASRQGEGYTF
TRBV28,NA,TRBJ1-2,TGTGCCAGCAGTTTCTTCAGCGGAGTTAACTATGGCTACACCTTC,CASSFFSGVNYGYTF
TRBV6-5,TRBD1,TRBJ1-2,TGTGCCAGCAGTTACTCGGCAGGGGGCGGAAGCTATGGCTACACCTTC,CASSYSAGGGSYGYTF
TRBV5-1,NA,TRBJ1-1,TGCGCCAGCAGCCTAGGACACCTGAACACTGAAGCTTTCTTT,CASSLGHLNTEAFF
TRBV7-9,TRBD2,TRBJ2-7,TGTGCCAGCAGCTTAGTCTCACGCGGGGGAATCTACGAGCAGTACTTC,CASSLVSRGGIYEQYF
TRBV19,TRBD2,TRBJ2-1,TGTGCCAGTAGTATAGGGGGGACTAGCGGGAGCAATGAGCAGTTCTTC,CASSIGGTSGSNEQFF
TRBV15,NA,TRBJ2-7,TGTGCCACCAGCAGAGATCCCCCAGGGGAAAGCTCCGAGCAGTACTTC,CATSRDPPGESSEQYF
TRBV9,TRBD1,TRBJ2-2,TGTGCCAGCAGCGTAGGGACAGGGGAAAGGCCGAACACCGGGGAGCTGTTTTTT,CASSVGTGERPNTGELFF
TRBV5-4,TRBD1,TRBJ1-2,TGTGCCAGCAGCCCGACCGGGACAGGGGTTGGCGGCTACACCTTC,CASSPTGTGVGGYTF
TRBV5-1,TRBD1,TRBJ1-2,TGCGCCAGCAGCCCGGGGACAGCTAACTATGGCTACACCTTC,CASSPGTANYGYTF
TRBV9,NA,TRBJ2-1,TGTGCCAGCAGCGTAGAGACCCTCGACTTCGCCGGCAATGAGCAGTTCTTC,CASSVETLDFAGNEQFF
TRBV15,TRBD1,TRBJ2-7,TGTGCCACCAGCGACCAGGGGGCAGGGGAGCAGTACTTC,CATSDQGAGEQYF
TRBV6-1,TRBD1,TRBJ2-7,TGTGCCAGCAGCGCCGACAGGGGCCTATCTCTCGAGCAGTACTTC,CASSADRGLSLEQYF
TRBV2,NA,TRBJ1-1,TGTGCCAGCAGCCTGGAGGTCCGAGCCACTGAAGCTTTCTTT,CASSLEVRATEAFF
TRBV9,NA,TRBJ1-2,TGTGCCAGCAGCCCTTGGACACCTAACTATGGCTACACCTTC,CASSPWTPNYGYTF
TRBV5-6,NA,TRBJ1-3,TGTGCCAGCAGCTTGTGGTTCTACTCTGGAAACACCATATATTTT,CASSLWFYSGNTIYF
TRBV6-1,TRBD1,TRBJ2-2,TGTGCCAGCAGTGAGGACAGGGTCGATGGCACCGGGGAGCTGTTTTTT,CASSEDRVDGTGELFF
TRBV7-6,NA,TRBJ2-2,TGTGCCAGCAGCTTCGGGGACAAGGAGCTGTTTTTT,CASSFGDKELFF
TRBV2,NA,TRBJ1-4,TGTGCCAGCAGGATGCCGGGTCCCGGCAGGGCGCGGGGTGGTGAAAAACTGTTTTTT,CASRMPGPGRARGGEKLFF
TRBV4-1,NA,TRBJ2-1,TGCGCCAGCAGCCAAGATACCACATTAGGAGCCAATGAGCAGTTCTTC,CASSQDTTLGANEQFF
TRBV30,NA,TRBJ2-7,TGTGCCTGGAGGCCAGAAAATCTAGCGTTCTACGAGCAGTACTTC,CAWRPENLAFYEQYF
TRBV5-4,NA,TRBJ2-3,TGTGCCAGCAGCTTGAGCGGCACAGATACGCAGTATTTT,CASSLSGTDTQYF
TRBV7-2,NA,TRBJ2-7,TGTGCCAGCAGCTTAGCGCTAGGGGGGGCCTACGAGCAGTACTTC,CASSLALGGAYEQYF
TRBV7-9,NA,TRBJ1-1,TGTGCCAGCAGCTCGGGGTTACAGGGAATTGAAGCTTTCTTT,CASSSGLQGIEAFF
TRBV5-1,TRBD1,TRBJ2-1,TGCGCCAGCCGTACAGGGGAACCTTACAATGAGCAGTTCTTC,CASRTGEPYNEQFF